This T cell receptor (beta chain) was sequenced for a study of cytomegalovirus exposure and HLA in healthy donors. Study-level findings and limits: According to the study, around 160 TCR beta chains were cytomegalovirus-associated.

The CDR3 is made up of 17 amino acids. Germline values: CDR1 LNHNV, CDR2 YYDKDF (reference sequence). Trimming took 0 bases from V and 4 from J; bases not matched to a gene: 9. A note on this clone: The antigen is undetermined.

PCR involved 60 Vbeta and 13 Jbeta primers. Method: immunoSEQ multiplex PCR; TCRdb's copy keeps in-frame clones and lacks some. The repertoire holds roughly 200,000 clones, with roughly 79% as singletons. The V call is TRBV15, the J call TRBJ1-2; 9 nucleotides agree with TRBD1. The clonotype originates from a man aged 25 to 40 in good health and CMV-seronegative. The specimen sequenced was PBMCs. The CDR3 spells CATSREGQLDRGYGYTF. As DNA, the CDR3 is TGTGCCACCAGCAGAGAAGGACAACTGGACAGGGGCTATGGCTACACCTTC.